This T cell receptor (beta chain) originates from a study of cytotoxic CD8 clonotypes in ibrutinib-treated CLL. Across the study: Samples showed on average roughly 260,000 productive templates and roughly 90,000 productive rearrangements. Broader study findings: Whereas clonality rose at ibrutinib response, it declined toward baseline at progression. The public clonotypes identified were infrequent and showed contraction or stability on treatment.

The CDR3 spans 11 residues. Losses at the gene ends were 6 bases for V and 7 bases for J; bases not matched to a gene: 2. CDR1 and CDR2 (germline): MNHEY, SVGAGI. Genomic DNA in a quantity of about 2 micrograms was derived from cryopreserved PBMCs for TCR beta libraries. This clone was observed a handful of times. As yet, its antigen is unknown. Libraries were prepared by immunoSEQ multiplex PCR; TCRdb keeps only in-frame clonotypes and omits some of them. The table lists more than 300,000 clones, 80% of them singletons. The origin of this receptor is a human donor with chronic lymphocytic leukemia. The chain links TRBV6-5 to TRBJ1-1; 7 bases align to TRBD1. This sample comprised PBMCs, obtained before ibrutinib treatment. The CDR3 bases are TGTGCCAGCAGGAGGGACAGTGAAGCTTTCTTT. It yields the protein CASRRDSEAFF.